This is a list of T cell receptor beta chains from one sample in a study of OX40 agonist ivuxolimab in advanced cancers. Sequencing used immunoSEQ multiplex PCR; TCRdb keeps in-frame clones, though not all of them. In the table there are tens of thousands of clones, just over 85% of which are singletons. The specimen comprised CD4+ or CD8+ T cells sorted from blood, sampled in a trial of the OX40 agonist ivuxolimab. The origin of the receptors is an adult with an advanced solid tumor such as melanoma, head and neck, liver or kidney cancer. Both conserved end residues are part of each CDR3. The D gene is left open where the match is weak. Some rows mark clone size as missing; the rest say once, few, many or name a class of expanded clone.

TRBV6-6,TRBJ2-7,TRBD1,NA,TGTGCCAGCAGAGACACAGGGGGGATTTACGAGCAGTACTTC,CASRDTGGIYEQYF
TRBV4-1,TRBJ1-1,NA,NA,TGCGCCAGCAGCCAAGAACTGTGGAATCGACAGCCGCGTTTT,CASSQELWNRQPRF
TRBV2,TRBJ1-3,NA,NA,TGTGCCAGCAGTGAATTTAACCAGAGACAGGCCCTCTCTGGAAACACCATATATTTT,CASSEFNQRQALSGNTIYF
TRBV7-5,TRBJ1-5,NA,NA,TGTGCCAGAAGCTTAGGGTGCCAGGCCAATCAGCCCCAGCATTTT,CARSLGCQANQPQHF
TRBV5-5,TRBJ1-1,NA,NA,TGTGCCAGCAGCTTGACTAGAGGCACTGAAGCTTTCTTT,CASSLTRGTEAFF
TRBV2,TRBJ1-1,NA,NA,TGTGCCAGCAGCCGACAGATGGTTGGGAACACTGAAGCTTTCTTT,CASSRQMVGNTEAFF
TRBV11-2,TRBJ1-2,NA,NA,TGTGCCAGCAGCCATTTCCCAGGGTTTAGGGGCTATGGCTACACCTTC,CASSHFPGFRGYGYTF
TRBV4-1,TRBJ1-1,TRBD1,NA,TGCGCCAGCAGCCAAGGAACCGGGACAGATGAAGCTTTCTTT,CASSQGTGTDEAFF
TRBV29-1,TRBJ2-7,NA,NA,TGCAGCGTTGAAGGGCTAGACAGCTACGAGCAGTACTTC,CSVEGLDSYEQYF
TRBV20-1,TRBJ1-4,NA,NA,TGCAGTGCTCAAGAACGGGAAAAACTGTTTTTT,CSAQEREKLFF
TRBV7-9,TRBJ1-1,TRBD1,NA,TGTGCCAGCAGTTTACAGGGGCCAAACACTGAAGCTTTCTTT,CASSLQGPNTEAFF
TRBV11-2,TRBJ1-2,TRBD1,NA,TGTGCCAGCAGCTTAGGACAGGGGGGCTACACCTTC,CASSLGQGGYTF
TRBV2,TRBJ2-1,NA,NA,TGTGCCAGCAGGAGGGACAACTACTACAATGAGCAGTTCTTC,CASRRDNYYNEQFF
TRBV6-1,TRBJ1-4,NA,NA,TGTGCCAGCAGTGAAATATCCGCCCCTAATGAAAAACTGTTTTTT,CASSEISAPNEKLFF
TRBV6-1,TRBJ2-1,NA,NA,TGTGCCAGCAGTGGTGCAGAGAGCTCCTACAATGAGCAGTTCTTC,CASSGAESSYNEQFF
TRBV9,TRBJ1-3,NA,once,TGTGCCAGCAGCGTAGCCTCTGGAAACACCATATATTTT,CASSVASGNTIYF
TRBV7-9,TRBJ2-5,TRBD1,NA,TGTGCCAGCAGCCCCATAGGGGGCCCAGGGAAGACCCAGTACTTC,CASSPIGGPGKTQYF
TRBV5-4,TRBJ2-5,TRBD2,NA,TGTGCCAGCAGCTTGACTAGCGGGGGAGGGTGGGAGACCCAGTACTTC,CASSLTSGGGWETQYF
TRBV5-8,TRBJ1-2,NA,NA,TGTGCCAGCAGCAGGGACCGATATGGCTACACCTTC,CASSRDRYGYTF
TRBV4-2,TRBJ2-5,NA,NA,TGTGCCAGCAGCCAAGCAGAGACCCAGTACTTC,CASSQAETQYF
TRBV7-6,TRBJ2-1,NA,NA,TGTGCCAGCAGCTTAGGCACCCCTGGAGGCAATGAGCAGTTCTTC,CASSLGTPGGNEQFF
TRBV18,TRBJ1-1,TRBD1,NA,TGTGCCAGCTCACCGAACAGGGGGCGGAACACTGAAGCTTTCTTT,CASSPNRGRNTEAFF
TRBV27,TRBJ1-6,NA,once,TGTGCCAGCACTGGAAATTATAATTCACCCCTCCACTTT,CASTGNYNSPLHF
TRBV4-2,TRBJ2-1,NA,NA,TGTGCCAGCAGCCAAGAAAGGGGGGGCTTTAGCTCCTACAATGAGCAGTTCTTC,CASSQERGGFSSYNEQFF
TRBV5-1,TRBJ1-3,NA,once,TGCGCCAGCAGCTTGGTCGGGGGGCTACCCAGCTCTGGAAACACCATATATTTT,CASSLVGGLPSSGNTIYF
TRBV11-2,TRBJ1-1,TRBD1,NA,TGTGCCAGCAGCTTCCCCGGACAGGGAAGGGGTGGCACTGAAGCTTTCTTT,CASSFPGQGRGGTEAFF
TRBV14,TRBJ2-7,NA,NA,TGTGCCAGCAGCCAAGCCAACGAGCAGTACTTC,CASSQANEQYF
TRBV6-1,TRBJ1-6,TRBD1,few,TGTGCCAGTTATGGGACAGTGTCTAATTCACCCCTCCACTTT,CASYGTVSNSPLHF
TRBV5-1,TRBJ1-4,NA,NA,TGCGCCAGCAGCTTGGATTTAAATGAAAAACTGTTTTTT,CASSLDLNEKLFF
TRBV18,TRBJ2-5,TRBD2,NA,TGTGCCAGCTCACCGGGACTAGGTTCGTACCAAGAGACCCAGTACTTC,CASSPGLGSYQETQYF
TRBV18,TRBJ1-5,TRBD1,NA,TGTGCCAGCTCACCGCAGGGACAGGGGAATCAGCCCCAGCATTTT,CASSPQGQGNQPQHF
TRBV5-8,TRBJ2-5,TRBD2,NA,TGTGCCAGCAGCTTGGGGGCTAGCGGGACAAGCATGGAGACCCAGTACTTC,CASSLGASGTSMETQYF
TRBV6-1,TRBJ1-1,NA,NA,TGTGCCAGCAAGGTCCCAGGGGCCCAACTGGGAGCTTTCTTT,CASKVPGAQLGAFF
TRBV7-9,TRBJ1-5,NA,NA,TGTGCCAGCAGCTTAGAGGTGGCGGATAGCAATCAGCCCCAGCATTTT,CASSLEVADSNQPQHF
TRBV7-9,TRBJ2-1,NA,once,TGTGCCAGCAGCTTAGCAGAGGGTGAGCAGTTCTTC,CASSLAEGEQFF
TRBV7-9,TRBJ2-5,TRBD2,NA,TGTGCCAGCAGCCCAAGGACTAGCGGGGGGCGAGAGACCCAGTACTTC,CASSPRTSGGRETQYF
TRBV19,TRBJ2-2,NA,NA,TGTGCCAGTAGTATCCCAGTACTTCAGGGGACGACCGGGGAGCTGTTTTTT,CASSIPVLQGTTGELFF
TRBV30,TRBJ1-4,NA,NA,TGTGCCGCATACCAGGGGTCTCGTGAAAAACTGTTTTTT,CAAYQGSREKLFF
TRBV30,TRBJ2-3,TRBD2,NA,TGTGCCTGGAGTGTACTCCGGACTAGCCTTAGCACAGATACGCAGTATTTT,CAWSVLRTSLSTDTQYF
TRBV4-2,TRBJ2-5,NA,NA,TGTGCCAGCAGCGGTAGCGGAACCCAAGAGACCCAGTACTTC,CASSGSGTQETQYF
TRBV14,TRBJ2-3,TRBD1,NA,TGTGCCAGCTCAGCCCTAGGACAGGGGTTAGATACGCAGTATTTT,CASSALGQGLDTQYF
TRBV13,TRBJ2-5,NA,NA,TGTGCCAGCAGCGAAAAAATAAGGACAGCCGGTGAGCAGTACTTC,CASSEKIRTAGEQYF
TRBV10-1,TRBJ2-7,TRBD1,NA,TGCGCCAGCAGACGGGACAGGGCCACCTACGAGCAGTACTTC,CASRRDRATYEQYF
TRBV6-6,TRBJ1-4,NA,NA,TGTGCCAGCAGTTACGGGCGGAGTAATGAAAAACTGTTTTTT,CASSYGRSNEKLFF
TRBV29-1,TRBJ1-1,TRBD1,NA,TGCAGCGGAAAGATCCGGGACAGGAACACTGAAGCTTTCTTT,CSGKIRDRNTEAFF
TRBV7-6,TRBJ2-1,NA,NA,TGTGCCAGCAGTGCTAGCCGGGGGTTAGAGTACAATGAGCAGTTCTTC,CASSASRGLEYNEQFF
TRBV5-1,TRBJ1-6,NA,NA,TGCGCCAGCAGCTTGGGTTGGGGGGACTCCTATAATTCACCCCTCCACTTT,CASSLGWGDSYNSPLHF
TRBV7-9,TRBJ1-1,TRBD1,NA,TGTGCCAGCAGCTTCGGGAAGGGGGCGAGGAGTGAAGCTTTCTTT,CASSFGKGARSEAFF
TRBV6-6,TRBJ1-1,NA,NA,TGTGCACTCAACGGGCGGCGGAACACTGAAGCTTTCTTT,CALNGRRNTEAFF
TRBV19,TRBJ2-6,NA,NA,TGTGCCACGAAGATAGTTGGGGGCGCTGGGGCCAACGTCCTGACTTTC,CATKIVGGAGANVLTF
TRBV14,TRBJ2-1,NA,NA,TGTGCCAGCAGCCCGCTAGACCAGTACAATGAGCAGTTCTTC,CASSPLDQYNEQFF
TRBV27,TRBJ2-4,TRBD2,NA,TGTGCCAGCAGTTTTAGCGGGAACGCCAAAAACATTCAGTACTTC,CASSFSGNAKNIQYF
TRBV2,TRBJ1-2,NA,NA,TGTGCCAGCAACCACAGGGTCAACTATGGCTACACCTTC,CASNHRVNYGYTF
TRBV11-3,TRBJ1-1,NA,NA,TGTGCCAGCAGCTTAAGTTGGGGGACTGAAGCTTTCTTT,CASSLSWGTEAFF
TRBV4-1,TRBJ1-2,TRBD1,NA,TGCGCCAGCAGCCATGACCCGGGACAGGGGATCTATGGCTACACCTTC,CASSHDPGQGIYGYTF
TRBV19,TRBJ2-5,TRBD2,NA,TGTGCCAGTAGCGGACTAGCGGCACACCAAGAGACCCAGTACTTC,CASSGLAAHQETQYF
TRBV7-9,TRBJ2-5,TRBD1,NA,TGTGCCAGCAGCTGGGGTTTTAGACAGGGTGGAGAGACCCAGTACTTC,CASSWGFRQGGETQYF
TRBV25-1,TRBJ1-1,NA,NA,TGTGCCACCCAAGAAAGGTCTGAAGCTTTCTTT,CATQERSEAFF
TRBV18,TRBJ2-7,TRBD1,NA,TGTGCCAGCTCACTGGGACAGGGATCTATCGAGCAGTACTTC,CASSLGQGSIEQYF
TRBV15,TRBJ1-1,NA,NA,TGTGCCACCAGCAGAGGGTCCGGGGGTTTAACTGAAGCTTTCTTT,CATSRGSGGLTEAFF